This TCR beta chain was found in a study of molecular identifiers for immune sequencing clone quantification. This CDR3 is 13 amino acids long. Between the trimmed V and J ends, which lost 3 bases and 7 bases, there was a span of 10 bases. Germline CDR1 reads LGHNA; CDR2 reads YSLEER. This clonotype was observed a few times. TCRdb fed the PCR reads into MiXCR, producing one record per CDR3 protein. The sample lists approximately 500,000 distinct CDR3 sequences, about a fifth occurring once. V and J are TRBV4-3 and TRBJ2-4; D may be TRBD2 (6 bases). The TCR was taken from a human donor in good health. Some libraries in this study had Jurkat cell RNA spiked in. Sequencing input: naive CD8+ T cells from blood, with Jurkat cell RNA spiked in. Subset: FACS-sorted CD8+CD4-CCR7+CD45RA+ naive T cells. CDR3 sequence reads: CASSQDAGNIQYF. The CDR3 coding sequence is TGCGCCAGCAGCCAGGATGCGGGGAACATTCAGTACTTC.